The T cell receptor beta chain described here comes from a study of T-cell memory formation after mild COVID-19. V shed 0 bases and J 0 bases; nucleotides not matched to a gene: 5. CDR1 SGHKS and CDR2 YYEKEE come from the germline V gene (reference sequence). CDR3 length: 17 amino acids. TCRdb re-analysed the 5' RACE reads in MiXCR, keeping a single row per CDR3 protein. The table lists around 35,000 distinct CDR3 sequences, just under 8% of them singletons. This clonotype occurred many times. The clonotype comes from a man younger than 35 who had mild COVID-19 (a few samples of this study predate the infection). Cell type and time point are not known. The chain is built from TRBV5-5 and TRBJ2-1; 8 bases map to TRBD2. Material for sequencing was PBMCs or a T cell subset sorted from them (not recorded which). The CDR3 sequence: CASSLASTSDSYNEQFF. The CDR3 DNA sequence: TGTGCCAGCAGCTTGGCCTCGACTAGCGACTCCTACAATGAGCAGTTCTTC.